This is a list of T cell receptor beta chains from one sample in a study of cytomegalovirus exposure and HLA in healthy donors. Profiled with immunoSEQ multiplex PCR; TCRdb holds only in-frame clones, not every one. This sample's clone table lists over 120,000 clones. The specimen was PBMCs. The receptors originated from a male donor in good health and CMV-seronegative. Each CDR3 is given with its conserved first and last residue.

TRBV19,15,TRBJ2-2,CASRHRVIGTGELFF
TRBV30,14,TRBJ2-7,CAWSVGTGGYEQYF
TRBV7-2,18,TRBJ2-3,CASSEGTLAGAVTDTQYF
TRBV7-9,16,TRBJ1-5,CASSMGGARTNQPQHF
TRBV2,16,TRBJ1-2,CASSEARTGGNYGYTF
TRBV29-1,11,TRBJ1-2,CSARDRGGYTF
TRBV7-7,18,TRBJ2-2,CASSLEPPAGGKVGELFF
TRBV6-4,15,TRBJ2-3,CASSRAGVGTDTQYF
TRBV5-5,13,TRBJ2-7,CASSHQGSNEQYF
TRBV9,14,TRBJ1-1,CASSPPGGVTEAFF
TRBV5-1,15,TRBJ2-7,CASSVSSGSTYEQYF
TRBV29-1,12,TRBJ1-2,CSVLGEDYGYTF
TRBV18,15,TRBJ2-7,CASSPLAGDHEEQYF
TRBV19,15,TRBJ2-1,CASSSRDRDYNEQFF
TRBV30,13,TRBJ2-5,CAWTRQGTETQYF
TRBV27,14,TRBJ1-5,CASSFRGGDQPQHF
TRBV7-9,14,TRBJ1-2,CASSFSPTGGGYTF
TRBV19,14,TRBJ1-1,CASSIRQRNTEAFF
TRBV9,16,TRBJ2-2,CASSGLAGGPSGELFF
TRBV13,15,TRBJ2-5,CASSLGTSGQETQYF
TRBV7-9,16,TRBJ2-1,CASKGGGTGVDHEQFF
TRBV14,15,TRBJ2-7,CASSQVLKGPYEQYF
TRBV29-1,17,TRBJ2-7,CSVEESMRTGGLYEQYF
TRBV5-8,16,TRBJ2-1,CASSGWDRGPYNEQFF
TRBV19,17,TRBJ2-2,CASSIGLRELVTGELFF
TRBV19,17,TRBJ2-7,CASSRGGNPPWGYEQYF
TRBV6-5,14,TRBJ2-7,CASSSTGTRYEQYF
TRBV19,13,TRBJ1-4,CASRGQDNEKLFF
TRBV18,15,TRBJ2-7,CASSSSGTATYEQYF
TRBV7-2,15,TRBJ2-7,CASSLFARSDSEQYF
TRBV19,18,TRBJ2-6,CASSALDRVFSGANVLTF
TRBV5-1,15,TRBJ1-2,CASSLVGTGDYGYTF
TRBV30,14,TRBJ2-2,CAWSVLGGTGELFF
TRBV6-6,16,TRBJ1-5,CASSYSGGPTNQPQHF
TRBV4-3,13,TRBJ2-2,CASSQDHGGELFF
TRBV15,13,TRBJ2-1,CATSRDPGNEQFF
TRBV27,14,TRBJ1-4,CASSTGTANEKLFF
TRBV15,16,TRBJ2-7,CATSRDLTANSYEQYF
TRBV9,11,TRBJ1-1,CASSVVSEAFF
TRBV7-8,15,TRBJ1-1,CASSLVRGGSTEAFF